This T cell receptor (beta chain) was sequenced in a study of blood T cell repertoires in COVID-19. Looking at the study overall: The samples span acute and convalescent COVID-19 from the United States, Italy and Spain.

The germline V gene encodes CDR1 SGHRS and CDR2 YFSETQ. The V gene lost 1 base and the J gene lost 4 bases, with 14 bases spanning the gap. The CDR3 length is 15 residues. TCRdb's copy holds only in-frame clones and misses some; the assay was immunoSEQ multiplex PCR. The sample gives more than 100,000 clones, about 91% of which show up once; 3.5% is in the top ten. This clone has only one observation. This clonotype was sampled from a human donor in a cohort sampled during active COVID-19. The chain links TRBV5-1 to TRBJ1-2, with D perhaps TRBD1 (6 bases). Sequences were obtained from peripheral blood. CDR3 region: CASSLTGQTIYGYTF. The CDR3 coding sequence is TGCGCCAGCAGCTTGACCGGACAGACTATCTATGGCTACACCTTC.